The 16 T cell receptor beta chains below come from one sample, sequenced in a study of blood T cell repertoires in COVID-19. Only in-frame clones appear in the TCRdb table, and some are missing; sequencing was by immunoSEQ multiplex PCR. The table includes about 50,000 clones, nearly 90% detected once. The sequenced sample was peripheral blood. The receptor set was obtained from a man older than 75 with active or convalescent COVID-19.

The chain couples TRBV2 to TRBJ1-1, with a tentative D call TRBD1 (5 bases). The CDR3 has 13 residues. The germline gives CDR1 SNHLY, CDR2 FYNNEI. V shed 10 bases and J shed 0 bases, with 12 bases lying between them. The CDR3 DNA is TGTGCCAACCCGGGGGGGTTGAACACTGAAGCTTTCTTT. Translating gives CANPGGLNTEAFF.

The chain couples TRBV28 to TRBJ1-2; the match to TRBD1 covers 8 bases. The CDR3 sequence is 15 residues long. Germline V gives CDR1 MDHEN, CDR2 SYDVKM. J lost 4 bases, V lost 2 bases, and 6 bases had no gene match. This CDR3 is CASSLQGAEFYGYTF. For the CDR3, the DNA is TGTGCCAGCAGTTTACAGGGGGCTGAATTCTATGGCTACACCTTC.

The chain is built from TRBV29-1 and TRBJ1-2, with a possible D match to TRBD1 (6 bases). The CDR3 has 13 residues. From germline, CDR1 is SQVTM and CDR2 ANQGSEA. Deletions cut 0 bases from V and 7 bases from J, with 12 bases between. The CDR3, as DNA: TGCAGCGTTGAAGATCGGGCAGGGGTTGGCTACACCTTC. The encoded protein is CSVEDRAGVGYTF.

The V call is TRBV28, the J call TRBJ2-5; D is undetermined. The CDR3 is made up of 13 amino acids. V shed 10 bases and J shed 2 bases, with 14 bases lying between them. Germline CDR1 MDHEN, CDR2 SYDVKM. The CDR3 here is CATTLSPQETQYF. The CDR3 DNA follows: TGTGCCACCACACTAAGCCCACAAGAGACCCAGTACTTC.

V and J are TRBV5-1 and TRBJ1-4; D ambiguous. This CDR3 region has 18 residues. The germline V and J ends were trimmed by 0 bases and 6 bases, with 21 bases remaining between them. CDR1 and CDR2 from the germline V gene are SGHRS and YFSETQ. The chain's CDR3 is CASSLAIDTQRQDEKLFF. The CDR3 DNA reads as TGCGCCAGCAGCTTGGCGATAGATACTCAACGTCAAGATGAAAAACTGTTTTTT.

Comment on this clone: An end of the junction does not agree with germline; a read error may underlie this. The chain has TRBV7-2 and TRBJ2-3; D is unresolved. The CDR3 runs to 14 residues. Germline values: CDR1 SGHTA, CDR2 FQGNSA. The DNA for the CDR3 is TGTGCCAGCACCTTAGCAGCCAGCACAGATACGCAGTATTTT. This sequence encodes CASTLAASTDTQYF. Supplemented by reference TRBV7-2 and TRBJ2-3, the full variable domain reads GAGVSQSPSNKVTEKGKDVELRCDPISGHTALYWYRQSLGQGLEFLIYFQGNSAPDKSGLPSDRFSAERTGGSVSTLTIQRTQQEDSAVYLCASTLAASTDTQYFGPGTRLTVL.

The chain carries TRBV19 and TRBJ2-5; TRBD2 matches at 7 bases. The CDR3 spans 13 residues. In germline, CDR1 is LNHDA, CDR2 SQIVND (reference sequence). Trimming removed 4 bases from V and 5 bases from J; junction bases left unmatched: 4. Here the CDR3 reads CASSKLGGETQYF. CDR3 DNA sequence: TGTGCCAGTAGTAAACTCGGGGGGGAGACCCAGTACTTC.

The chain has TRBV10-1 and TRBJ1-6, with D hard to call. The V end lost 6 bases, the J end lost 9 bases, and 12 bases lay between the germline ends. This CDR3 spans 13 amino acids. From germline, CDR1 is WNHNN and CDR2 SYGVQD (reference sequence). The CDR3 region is CASRPRFGSPLHF. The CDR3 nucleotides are TGCGCCAGCAGACCCAGGTTTGGTTCACCCCTCCACTTT.

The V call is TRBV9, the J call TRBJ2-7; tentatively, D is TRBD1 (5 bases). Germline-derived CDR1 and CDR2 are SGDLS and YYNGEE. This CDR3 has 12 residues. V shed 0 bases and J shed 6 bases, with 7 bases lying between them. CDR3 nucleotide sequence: TGTGCCAGCAGCGTAGCTCAGGGCGAGCAGTACTTC. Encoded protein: CASSVAQGEQYF.

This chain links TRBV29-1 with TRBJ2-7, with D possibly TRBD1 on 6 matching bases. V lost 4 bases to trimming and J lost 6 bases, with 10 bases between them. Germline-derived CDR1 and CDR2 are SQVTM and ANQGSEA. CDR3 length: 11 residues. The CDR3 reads CSVVGGREQYF. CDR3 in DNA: TGCAGCGTTGTAGGGGGACGCGAGCAGTACTTC.

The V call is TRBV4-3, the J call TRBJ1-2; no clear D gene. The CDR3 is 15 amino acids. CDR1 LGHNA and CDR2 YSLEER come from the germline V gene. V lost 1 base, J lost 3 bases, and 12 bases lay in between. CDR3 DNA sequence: TGCGCCAGCAGCCAAGGAGCAGGCCTCCACTATGGCTACACCTTC. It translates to CASSQGAGLHYGYTF.

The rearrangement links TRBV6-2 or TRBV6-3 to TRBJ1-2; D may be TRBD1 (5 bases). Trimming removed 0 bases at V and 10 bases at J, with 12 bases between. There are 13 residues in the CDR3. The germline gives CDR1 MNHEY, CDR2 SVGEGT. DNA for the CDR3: TGTGCCAGCAGTTACTCGAGGGACTCAAACTACACCTTC. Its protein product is CASSYSRDSNYTF.

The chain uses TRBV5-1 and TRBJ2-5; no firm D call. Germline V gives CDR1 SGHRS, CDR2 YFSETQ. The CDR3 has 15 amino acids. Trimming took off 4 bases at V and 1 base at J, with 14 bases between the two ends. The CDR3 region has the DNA TGCGCCAGCAGCAACACCGGCCGGGTCCAAGAGACCCAGTACTTC. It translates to CASSNTGRVQETQYF.

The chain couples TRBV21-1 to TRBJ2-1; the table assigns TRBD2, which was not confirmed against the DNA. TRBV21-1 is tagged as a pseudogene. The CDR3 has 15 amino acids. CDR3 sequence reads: CASSKGLAGNNEQFF. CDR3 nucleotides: TGTGCCAGCAGCAAAGGTCTAGCGGGCAACAATGAGCAGTTCTTC.

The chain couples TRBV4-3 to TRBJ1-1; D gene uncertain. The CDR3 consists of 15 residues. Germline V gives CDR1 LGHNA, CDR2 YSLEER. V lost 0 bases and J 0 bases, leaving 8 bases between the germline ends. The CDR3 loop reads CASSQDWRLNTEAFF. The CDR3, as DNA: TGCGCCAGCAGCCAAGATTGGCGGTTGAACACTGAAGCTTTCTTT.

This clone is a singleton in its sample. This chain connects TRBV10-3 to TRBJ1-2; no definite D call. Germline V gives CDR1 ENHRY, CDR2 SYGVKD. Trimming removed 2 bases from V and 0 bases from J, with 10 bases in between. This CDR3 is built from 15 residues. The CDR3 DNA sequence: TGTGCCATCAGTGAGGGGGAGGGTTCTAACTATGGCTACACCTTC. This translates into CAISEGEGSNYGYTF.